Presented here are 22 T cell receptor beta chains from one specimen sequenced in a study of spatial heterogeneity in lung cancer. Each CDR3 protein is one row after TCRdb ran MiXCR on the 5' RACE reads. The table records fewer than 100,000 distinct CDR3 sequences, roughly a fifth of them present only once. Noted time point: blood at routine non-recurrence follow-up after resection. Sequences were derived from PBMCs, sampled at follow-up. The receptor source for this set is a male donor with early-stage non-small cell lung cancer.

The J gene is TRBJ2-4, the V gene TRBV20-1, with D possibly TRBD1 on 6 matching bases. This CDR3 is built from 14 residues. Trimming shortened V by 6 bases and J by 7 bases, and 19 bases separated the two germline ends. CDR1 and CDR2 (germline): DFQATT, SNEGSKA (reference sequence). CDR3 amino acids: CSATEDRPGNIQYF. The CDR3 nucleotides are TGCAGTGCCACGGAAGACAGGCCTGGGAACATTCAGTACTTC.

The table lists this clonotype with many counts. J is TRBJ1-1 and V is TRBV9; D is undetermined. Trimming removed 0 bases from V and 5 bases from J, with 20 bases in between. The CDR3 totals 17 residues. The germline gives CDR1 SGDLS, CDR2 YYNGEE. The CDR3 region has the DNA TGTGCCAGCAGCGTAGAGGAGGGCTTAGCGTTTCGAACTGAAGCTTTCTTT. This codes for CASSVEEGLAFRTEAFF.

The sample holds a few counts of this clonotype. This chain links TRBV14 with TRBJ2-2; perhaps TRBD2 as D (6 bases). The germline V gene encodes CDR1 SGHDN and CDR2 FVKESK. Between the trimmed V and J ends, which lost 4 bases and 6 bases, there was a span of 12 bases. This CDR3 comprises 14 residues. The CDR3 DNA reads as TGTGCCAGCAGCCCACTCGGAGGGGCCGGGGAGCTGTTTTTT. Its translation: CASSPLGGAGELFF.

This sequence joins TRBV5-1 and TRBJ2-2, with 9 bases lining up with TRBD2. J gave up 0 bases and V 4 bases, and 1 base lay outside the gene matches. CDR1 is SGHRS, CDR2 YFSETQ, per germline. The CDR3 covers 15 residues. The CDR3, as DNA: TGCGCCAGCAGCCGGACTAGCGCGAACACCGGGGAGCTGTTTTTT. Its protein is CASSRTSANTGELFF.

This clonotype was seen only a few times. The V call is TRBV5-6, the J call TRBJ1-6; 9 positions match TRBD1. In germline, CDR1 is SGHDT, CDR2 YYEEEE. The CDR3 length is 15 residues. Trimming removed 4 bases from V and 8 bases from J; junction bases left unmatched: 7. The CDR3 loop is CASSLTWTGDSPLHF. The CDR3 bases are TGTGCCAGCAGCCTGACCTGGACAGGGGATTCACCCCTCCACTTT.

This clonotype was detected many times. This chain uses TRBV6-1 with TRBJ2-3; no reliable D call. V gave up 7 bases and J gave up 1 base, with 3 bases separating them. The germline gives CDR1 MNHNS, CDR2 SASEGT. The CDR3 loop spans 11 amino acids. The CDR3 here is CASTGTDTQYF. In nucleotides, the CDR3 is TGTGCCAGCACCGGCACAGATACGCAGTATTTT.

This chain joins TRBV10-3 and TRBJ2-1; weak D call: TRBD2 (6 bases). Trimming removed 2 bases at V and 15 bases at J, with 17 bases between. From germline, CDR1 is ENHRY and CDR2 SYGVKD. CDR3 length: 13 residues. Written as DNA, the CDR3 is TGTGCCATCAGTGAGACAACCGCGGGAAAACGGTTCTTC. Protein: CAISETTAGKRFF.

The V call is TRBV2, the J call TRBJ2-3; no definite D call. The germline CDR1 and CDR2 sequences are SNHLY and FYNNEI. The ends were cut back, 3 bases at V and 6 bases at J, with 4 bases in the middle. The CDR3 has 11 amino acids. CDR3 in DNA: TGTGCCAGCAGTGAGGGGGATACGCAGTATTTT. Protein: CASSEGDTQYF.

The chain has TRBV7-2 and TRBJ1-1; D remains unclear. Between the trimmed V and J ends, which lost 6 bases and 1 base, there was a span of 9 bases. Germline values: CDR1 SGHTA, CDR2 FQGNSA. This CDR3 comprises 13 residues. The CDR3 reads CASSSQRNTEAFF. Here the CDR3 DNA reads TGTGCCAGCAGTTCACAGAGGAACACTGAAGCTTTCTTT. Supplemented by reference TRBV7-2 and TRBJ1-1, the full variable domain reads GAGVSQSPSNKVTEKGKDVELRCDPISGHTALYWYRQSLGQGLEFLIYFQGNSAPDKSGLPSDRFSAERTGGSVSTLTIQRTQQEDSAVYLCASSSQRNTEAFFGQGTRLTVV.

This chain connects TRBV5-1 to TRBJ1-1, with D unclear. Trimming pared 1 base from V and 1 base from J, leaving 11 bases between. Germline loops: CDR1 SGHRS, CDR2 YFSETQ. This CDR3 region has 15 residues. For the CDR3, the DNA is TGCGCCAGCAGCTTGTTTGCCGGATCGAACACTGAAGCTTTCTTT. Its protein is CASSLFAGSNTEAFF.

This rearrangement joins TRBV20-1 to TRBJ2-6; no clear D. This CDR3 region has 13 residues. Germline-derived CDR1 and CDR2 are DFQATT and SNEGSKA (reference sequence). V gave up 0 bases and J gave up 2 bases, with 2 bases separating them. The CDR3 sequence: CSAREAGANVLTF. DNA of the CDR3: TGCAGTGCTAGAGAGGCTGGGGCCAACGTCCTGACTTTC.

This chain uses TRBV4-1 with TRBJ1-2; D unclear. V lost 2 bases and J lost 2, with 6 bases in between. CDR1 and CDR2 from the germline V gene are MGHRA and YSYEKL. This CDR3 is 13 amino acids long. CDR3: CASSQSRNYGYTF. CDR3 in DNA: TGCGCCAGCAGCCAATCTAGAAACTATGGCTACACCTTC.

This clonotype turned up a few times. The rearrangement joins TRBV19 to TRBJ2-1; D unresolved. This CDR3 comprises 11 residues. Trimming shortened V by 7 bases and J by 5 bases, and 6 bases separated the two germline ends. Germline CDR1 LNHDA, CDR2 SQIVND (reference sequence). The CDR3 bases are TGTGCCAGTACAGTGAACAATGAGCAGTTCTTC. Protein: CASTVNNEQFF.

This clonotype was counted a few times. The chain employs TRBV5-1 and TRBJ2-5; 7 bases map to TRBD1. The germline V gene encodes CDR1 SGHRS and CDR2 YFSETQ. Losses at the gene ends were 2 bases for V and 3 bases for J; bases not matched to a gene: 7. The CDR3 extends over 15 amino acids. The DNA of the CDR3 is TGCGCCAGCAGCTTTGACGACAGGGTTGAAGAGACCCAGTACTTC. Amino acids: CASSFDDRVEETQYF.

The V and J genes are TRBV14 and TRBJ1-1; 7 positions match TRBD1. After removal of 3 bases from V and 0 bases from J, the junction contained 4 bases not matched to a gene. This CDR3 is built from 15 residues. Germline CDR1 and CDR2: SGHDN and FVKESK. CDR3 protein: CASSQSGGLNTEAFF. As DNA, the CDR3 is TGTGCCAGCAGCCAGTCAGGGGGATTGAACACTGAAGCTTTCTTT. Full variable domain (missing parts from reference TRBV14 and TRBJ1-1): EAGVTQFPSHSVIEKGQTVTLRCDPISGHDNLYWYRRVMGKEIKFLLHFVKESKQDESGMPNNRFLAERTGGTYSTLKVQPAELEDSGVYFCASSQSGGLNTEAFFGQGTRLTVV.

This clonotype was observed at least ten times. The chain recombines TRBV9 with TRBJ2-3; D is undetermined. The CDR3 contains 12 residues. Trimming took 4 bases from V and 2 from J, leaving 5 bases between them. The germline CDR1 and CDR2 sequences are SGDLS and YYNGEE. The CDR3 loop is CASSPTTDTQYF. In DNA form, the CDR3 reads TGTGCCAGCAGCCCGACCACAGATACGCAGTATTTT.

In its sample, this clonotype was seen many times. The chain joins TRBV19 to TRBJ2-7, with 7 bases matching TRBD1. This CDR3 is built from 15 residues. Trimming cost V 1 base and J 7 bases; bases outside gene matches: 10. Germline V lookup: CDR1 LNHDA, CDR2 SQIVND (reference sequence). The CDR3 bases are TGTGCCAGTAGTATAGGCGGACAGGACGCCTTTGAGCAGTACTTC. Its translation is CASSIGGQDAFEQYF.

This chain links TRBV29-1 with TRBJ2-1; D remains unclear. The V end lost 1 base, the J end lost 7 bases, and 8 bases lay between the germline ends. Per the germline V gene, CDR1 is SQVTM and CDR2 is ANQGSEA. This CDR3 spans 12 amino acids. The chain's CDR3 is CSVEVLGNEQFF. DNA for the CDR3: TGCAGCGTTGAAGTGCTAGGAAATGAGCAGTTCTTC.

This clonotype turned up a few times. The chain carries TRBV27 and TRBJ2-5; D is ambiguous. V lost 8 bases, J lost 2 bases, and 12 bases lay in between. The CDR3 totals 13 residues. CDR1 and CDR2 from the germline V gene are MNHEY and SMNVEV (reference sequence). Here the CDR3 reads CASRARPQETQYF. CDR3 in DNA: TGTGCCAGCCGCGCCAGACCTCAAGAGACCCAGTACTTC.

The sample holds a few counts of this clonotype. The chain couples TRBV20-1 to TRBJ1-5; a weak D match, TRBD1 (6 bases). Germline-derived CDR1 and CDR2 are DFQATT and SNEGSKA (reference sequence). The CDR3 spans 15 residues. Trimming pared 6 bases from V and 4 bases from J, leaving 19 bases between. The CDR3 protein is CSASTSGQTNQPQHF. CDR3 DNA sequence: TGCAGTGCCAGTACCTCCGGACAGACAAATCAGCCCCAGCATTTT.

The table lists this clonotype with a few counts. The V gene is TRBV7-9, the J gene TRBJ1-3; D unclear. Trimming shortened V by 7 bases and J by 0 bases, and 19 bases separated the two germline ends. Germline lookup yields CDR1 SEHNR and CDR2 FQNEAQ (reference sequence). The CDR3 loop spans 17 amino acids. CDR3 bases: TGTGCCAGCACCCGAAGGCTGGCAACCCACTCTGGAAACACCATATATTTT. Its translation is CASTRRLATHSGNTIYF. The whole variable domain, filled in from reference TRBV7-9 and TRBJ1-3, reads DTGVSQNPRHKITKRGQNVTFRCDPISEHNRLYWYRQTLGQGPEFLTYFQNEAQLEKSRLLSDRFSAERPKGSFSTLEIQRTEQGDSAMYLCASTRRLATHSGNTIYFGEGSWLTVV.

This clonotype occurred a few times. The chain has TRBV21-1 and TRBJ2-6; the table's D call, TRBD1, has no DNA check behind it. TRBV21-1 is a recognized pseudogene. This CDR3 spans 17 amino acids. The CDR3 loop reads CASSLRDRGSGANVLTF. For the CDR3, the DNA is TGTGCCAGCAGCCTCCGGGACAGGGGCTCTGGGGCCAACGTCCTGACTTTC.